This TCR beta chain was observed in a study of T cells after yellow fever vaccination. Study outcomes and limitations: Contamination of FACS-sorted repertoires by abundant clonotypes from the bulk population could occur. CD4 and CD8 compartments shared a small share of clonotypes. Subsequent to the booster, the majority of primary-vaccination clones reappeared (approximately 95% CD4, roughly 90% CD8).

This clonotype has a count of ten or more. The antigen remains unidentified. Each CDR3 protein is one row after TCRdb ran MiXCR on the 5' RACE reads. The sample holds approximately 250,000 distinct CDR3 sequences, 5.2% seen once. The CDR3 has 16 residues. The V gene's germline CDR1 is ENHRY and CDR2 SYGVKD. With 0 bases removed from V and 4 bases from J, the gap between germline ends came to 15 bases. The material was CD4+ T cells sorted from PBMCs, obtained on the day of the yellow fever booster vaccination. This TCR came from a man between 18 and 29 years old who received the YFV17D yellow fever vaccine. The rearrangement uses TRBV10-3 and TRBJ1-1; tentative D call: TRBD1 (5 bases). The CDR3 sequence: CAISESEGRGSTEAFF. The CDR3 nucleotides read TGTGCCATCAGTGAGTCGGAGGGGCGCGGTAGCACTGAAGCTTTCTTT.